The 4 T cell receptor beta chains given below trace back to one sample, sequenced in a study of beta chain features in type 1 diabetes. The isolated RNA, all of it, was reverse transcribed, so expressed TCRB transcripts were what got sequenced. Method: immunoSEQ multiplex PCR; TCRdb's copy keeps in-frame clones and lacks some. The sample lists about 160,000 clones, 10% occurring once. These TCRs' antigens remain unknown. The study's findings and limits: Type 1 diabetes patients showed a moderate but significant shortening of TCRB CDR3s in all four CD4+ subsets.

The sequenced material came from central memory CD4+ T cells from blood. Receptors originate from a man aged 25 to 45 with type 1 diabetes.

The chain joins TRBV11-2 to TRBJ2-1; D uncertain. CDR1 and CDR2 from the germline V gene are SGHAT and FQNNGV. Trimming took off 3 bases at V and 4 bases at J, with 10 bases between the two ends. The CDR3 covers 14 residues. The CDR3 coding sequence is TGTGCCAGCAGCTTGAGGAACGGTTACAATGAGCAGTTCTTC. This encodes CASSLRNGYNEQFF.

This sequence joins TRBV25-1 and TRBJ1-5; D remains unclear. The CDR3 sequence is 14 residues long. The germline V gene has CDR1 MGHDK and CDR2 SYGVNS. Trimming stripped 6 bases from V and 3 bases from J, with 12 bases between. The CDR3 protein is CASSPAGYNQPQHF. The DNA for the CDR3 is TGTGCCAGCAGCCCGGCGGGGTACAATCAGCCCCAGCATTTT.

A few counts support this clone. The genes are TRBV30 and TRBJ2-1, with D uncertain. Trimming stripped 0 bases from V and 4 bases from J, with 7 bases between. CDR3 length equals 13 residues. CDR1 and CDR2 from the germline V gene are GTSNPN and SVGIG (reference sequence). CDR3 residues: CAWSVTAYNEQFF. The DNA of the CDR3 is TGTGCCTGGAGTGTAACCGCGTACAATGAGCAGTTCTTC.

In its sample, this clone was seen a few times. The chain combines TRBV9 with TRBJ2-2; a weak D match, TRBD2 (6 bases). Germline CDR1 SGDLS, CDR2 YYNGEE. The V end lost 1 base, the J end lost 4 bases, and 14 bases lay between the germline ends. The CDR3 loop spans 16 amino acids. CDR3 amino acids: CASSVRGGMPTGELFF. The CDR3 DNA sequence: TGTGCCAGCAGCGTAAGGGGCGGGATGCCCACCGGGGAGCTGTTTTTT. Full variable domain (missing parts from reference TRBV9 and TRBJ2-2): DSGVTQTPKHLITATGQRVTLRCSPRSGDLSVYWYQQSLDQGLQFLIQYYNGEERAKGNILERFSAQQFPDLHSELNLSSLELGDSALYFCASSVRGGMPTGELFFGEGSRLTVL.